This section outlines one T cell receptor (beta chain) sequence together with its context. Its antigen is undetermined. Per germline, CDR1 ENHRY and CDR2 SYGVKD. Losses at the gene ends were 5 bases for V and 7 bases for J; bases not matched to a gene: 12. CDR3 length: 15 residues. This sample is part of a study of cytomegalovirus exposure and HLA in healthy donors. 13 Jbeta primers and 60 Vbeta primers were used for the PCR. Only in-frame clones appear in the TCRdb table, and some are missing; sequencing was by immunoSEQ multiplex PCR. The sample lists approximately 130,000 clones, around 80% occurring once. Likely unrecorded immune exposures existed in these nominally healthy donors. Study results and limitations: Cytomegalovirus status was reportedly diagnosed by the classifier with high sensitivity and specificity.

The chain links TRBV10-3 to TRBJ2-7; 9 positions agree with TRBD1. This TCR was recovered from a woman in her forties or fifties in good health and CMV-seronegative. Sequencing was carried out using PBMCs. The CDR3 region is CAISTVGTGSKEQYF. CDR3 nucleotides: TGTGCCATCAGTACGGTCGGGACAGGGTCGAAGGAGCAGTACTTC.